This is a list of T cell receptor beta chains from one sample in a study of breast tumors, draining lymph nodes, adjacent tissues. One entry per CDR3 protein results from TCRdb running MiXCR on the multiplex PCR reads. This sample has some 97,000 distinct CDR3 sequences, with approximately 22% found just once. Sequencing input: axillary lymph node tissue. These receptors were collected from a female donor with breast cancer. Some clones in this sample may be carry-over from other donors' samples. CDR3s include the opening cysteine and the closing phenylalanine or tryptophan. The order of the fields is J gene, V gene, D gene, clone size, CDR3 protein, CDR3 DNA. D genes are given only for firm matches. Size is stated for part of the rows, as once, few or many counts, or as a class when the clone is expanded.

TRBJ2-1	TRBV20-1	TRBD2	many	CSARLASDNEQFF	TGCAGTGCAAGACTAGCGAGCGACAATGAGCAGTTCTTC
TRBJ2-7	TRBV27	TRBD2	-	CASWHGGTSYEQYF	TGTGCCAGTTGGCACGGGGGGACTTCCTACGAGCAGTACTTC
TRBJ2-3	TRBV4-1	-	many	CASSQVRDYTDTQYF	TGCGCCAGCAGCCAAGTCCGAGACTACACAGATACGCAGTATTTT
TRBJ2-1	TRBV5-1	-	few	CASSLSEGRAHNEQLF	TGCGCCAGCAGCTTGTCGGAGGGCCGGGCACATAATGAGCAGCTCTTC
TRBJ1-4	TRBV10-1	-	-	CASSERGALDEKLFF	TGCGCCAGCAGTGAGAGGGGGGCCCTCGATGAAAAACTGTTTTTT
TRBJ2-7	TRBV19	-	many	CASSMGYEQYF	TGTGCCAGTAGTATGGGGTACGAGCAGTACTTC
TRBJ1-5	TRBV10-3	-	many	CAISERGADQPQHF	TGTGCCATCAGTGAGAGAGGGGCTGATCAGCCCCAGCATTTT
TRBJ1-4	TRBV20-1	TRBD1	many	CSATDRVGEKLFF	TGCAGTGCTACGGACAGGGTCGGGGAAAAACTGTTTTTT
TRBJ2-1	TRBV19	TRBD2	many	CASSGSGRANEQFF	TGTGCCAGTAGTGGAAGCGGGAGGGCGAATGAGCAGTTCTTC
TRBJ2-1	TRBV4-1	-	once	CASSQEGSMRGTVNEQFF	TGCGCCAGCAGCCAAGAGGGATCAATGAGGGGGACGGTCAATGAGCAGTTCTTC
TRBJ2-7	TRBV20-1	TRBD2	many	CSGLREGGYEQYF	TGCAGCGGACTAAGGGAGGGCGGCTACGAGCAGTACTTC
TRBJ2-3	TRBV6-5	-	many	CASSNGDTQYF	TGTGCCAGCAGTAATGGGGATACGCAGTATTTT
TRBJ1-5	TRBV28	TRBD1	few	CASITGTGRNQPQHF	TGTGCCAGCATCACCGGGACAGGGCGCAATCAGCCCCAGCATTTT
TRBJ1-2	TRBV18	-	-	CASSDRFRLEYGYTF	TGTGCCAGCTCAGACAGGTTTCGATTGGAATATGGCTACACCTTC
TRBJ1-4	TRBV7-8	TRBD1	many	CASSLGTVREKLFF	TGTGCCAGCAGCTTGGGGACAGTTCGTGAAAAACTGTTTTTT
TRBJ1-5	TRBV12-3/TRBV12-4	-	many	CASSRQINQPQHF	TGTGCCAGCAGTAGGCAGATCAATCAGCCCCAGCATTTT
TRBJ1-2	TRBV6-1	-	many	CASILGNYGYTF	TGTGCCAGCATCCTAGGGAACTATGGCTACACCTTC
TRBJ2-2	TRBV18	-	-	CASSPGSARELFF	TGTGCCAGCTCACCAGGATCGGCCCGGGAGCTGTTTTTT
TRBJ1-6	TRBV6-5	TRBD1	many	CASSQTGGNSPLHF	TGTGCCAGCAGTCAGACAGGGGGGAATTCACCCCTCCACTTT
TRBJ2-1	TRBV9	-	many	CASSAGPSYNEQFF	TGTGCCAGCAGCGCCGGACCGAGCTACAATGAGCAGTTCTTC
TRBJ1-2	TRBV7-2	-	many	CASSPIPQDYGYTF	TGTGCCAGCAGCCCAATTCCGCAGGACTATGGCTACACCTTC
TRBJ1-2	TRBV5-1	-	many	CASSLDTRQIGYTF	TGCGCCAGCAGCTTGGACACTCGGCAAATAGGCTACACCTTC
TRBJ2-3	TRBV7-9	-	many	CATQEGPGRDTQYF	TGTGCCACCCAGGAGGGCCCGGGCAGGGATACGCAGTATTTT
TRBJ1-2	TRBV2	TRBD1	few	CASNRDRANYGYTF	TGTGCCAGCAACCGGGACAGGGCTAACTATGGCTACACCTTC
TRBJ2-5	TRBV5-1	-	many	CASSPGVWGETQYF	TGCGCCAGCAGCCCGGGGGTTTGGGGAGAGACCCAGTACTTC
TRBJ1-2	TRBV7-9	TRBD1	many	CASSSVPGQRNGYTF	TGTGCCAGCAGCTCAGTGCCGGGACAGCGTAATGGCTACACCTTC
TRBJ2-3	TRBV18	-	few	CASSPRGNTQYF	TGTGCCAGCTCACCACGCGGGAACACGCAGTATTTT
TRBJ2-5	TRBV7-2	-	once	CASSIGFSGETQYF	TGTGCCAGCAGCATTGGGTTTTCAGGAGAGACCCAGTACTTC
TRBJ2-7	TRBV5-1	TRBD1	many	CATQRETGAYEQYF	TGCGCCACCCAAAGGGAGACAGGGGCCTACGAGCAGTACTTC
TRBJ2-4	TRBV5-1	-	many	CASSRELGNIQYF	TGCGCCAGCAGCAGGGAACTGGGAAACATTCAGTACTTC
TRBJ2-7	TRBV2	-	many	CASSEAGEGSYEQYF	TGTGCCAGCAGTGAAGCGGGAGAGGGATCCTACGAGCAGTACTTC
TRBJ2-7	TRBV18	-	few	CASSPGGAPSEQYF	TGTGCCAGCTCACCTGGAGGGGCCCCCTCCGAGCAGTACTTC
TRBJ2-7	TRBV24-1	TRBD1	many	CATSDSGTAKAYEQYF	TGTGCCACCAGTGATTCCGGGACAGCCAAAGCCTACGAGCAGTACTTC
TRBJ1-5	TRBV4-2	-	-	CASSQVWVSNQPQHF	TGTGCCAGCAGCCAAGTTTGGGTGTCCAATCAGCCCCAGCATTTT
TRBJ1-1	TRBV29-1	TRBD1	-	CSVPNRGMNTEAFF	TGCAGCGTCCCGAACAGGGGTATGAACACTGAAGCTTTCTTT
TRBJ2-7	TRBV6-6	-	many	CASSFDRVEQYF	TGTGCCAGCAGTTTTGATCGAGTCGAGCAGTACTTC
TRBJ1-3	TRBV7-8	-	many	CASSITDRTSGNTIYF	TGTGCCAGCAGCATCACGGACAGAACCTCTGGAAACACCATATATTTT
TRBJ2-5	TRBV7-9	-	few	CASSPLGPRRFEETQYF	TGTGCCAGCAGCCCACTAGGGCCCCGCAGGTTCGAGGAGACCCAGTACTTC
TRBJ2-7	TRBV3-1	-	many	CASRDPGRGEQYF	TGTGCCAGCAGGGACCCGGGACGTGGAGAGCAGTACTTC
TRBJ2-2	TRBV3-1	TRBD2	-	CASSQARAGGWELFF	TGTGCCAGCAGCCAAGCCCGCGCGGGGGGTTGGGAGCTGTTTTTT
TRBJ2-1	TRBV9	TRBD1	many	CASSAGGTGVLDEQFF	TGTGCCAGCAGCGCAGGCGGGACAGGGGTATTAGACGAGCAGTTCTTC
TRBJ2-3	TRBV14	-	many	CASSQGLQGPYTDTQYF	TGTGCCAGCAGCCAGGGGCTTCAGGGCCCCTACACAGATACGCAGTATTTT
TRBJ1-5	TRBV3-1	TRBD1	-	CASSQESTGDQPQHF	TGTGCCAGCAGCCAAGAGTCTACAGGGGATCAGCCCCAGCATTTT
TRBJ2-1	TRBV7-9	-	-	CASSLGAIGQFF	TGTGCCAGCAGCTTAGGAGCTATCGGGCAGTTCTTC
TRBJ2-1	TRBV2	TRBD2	many	CASSEASGIHEQFF	TGTGCCAGCAGTGAAGCTAGCGGGATCCATGAGCAGTTCTTC
TRBJ1-2	TRBV5-5	TRBD1	many	CASSREPRTGLTNYGYTF	TGTGCCAGCAGCCGCGAACCTCGGACAGGGCTGACTAACTATGGCTACACCTTC
TRBJ2-7	TRBV12-3/TRBV12-4	-	medium-sized	CASSRTESYEQYF	TGTGCCAGCAGCAGGACTGAGTCCTACGAGCAGTACTTC
TRBJ2-2	TRBV3-1	-	-	CASSQEGGPTGELSF	TGTGCCAGCAGCCAAGAGGGCGGGCCCACCGGGGAGCTGTCCTTT
TRBJ2-5	TRBV28	TRBD1	-	CASSGQGQETQYF	TGTGCCAGCAGTGGACAGGGACAAGAGACCCAGTACTTC
TRBJ1-5	TRBV10-2	-	many	CASSEYSFETANQPQHF	TGCGCCAGCAGTGAGTACTCCTTTGAGACGGCTAATCAGCCCCAGCATTTT
TRBJ2-1	TRBV5-1	TRBD2	many	CASSLDVSGRAFYNEQFF	TGCGCCAGCAGCTTGGATGTTAGCGGGAGGGCCTTCTACAATGAGCAGTTCTTC
TRBJ2-7	TRBV20-1	-	many	CSARDPSDIPEQYF	TGCAGTGCTAGAGATCCCAGCGATATCCCCGAGCAGTACTTC
TRBJ2-2	TRBV19	TRBD2	many	CASTRGGGYTGELFF	TGTGCCAGTACCCGCGGGGGGGGGTACACCGGGGAGCTGTTTTTT